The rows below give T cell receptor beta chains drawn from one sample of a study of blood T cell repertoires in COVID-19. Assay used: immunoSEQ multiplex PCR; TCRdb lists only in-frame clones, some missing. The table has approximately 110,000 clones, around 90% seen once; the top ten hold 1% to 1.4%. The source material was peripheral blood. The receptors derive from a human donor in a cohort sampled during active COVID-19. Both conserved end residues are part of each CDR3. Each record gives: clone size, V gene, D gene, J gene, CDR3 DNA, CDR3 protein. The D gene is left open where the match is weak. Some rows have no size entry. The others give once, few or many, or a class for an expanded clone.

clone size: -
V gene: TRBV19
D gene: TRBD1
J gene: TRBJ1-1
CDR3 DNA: TGTGCCAGTAGTATATTTGGTTGGGGGGACAGAGCGAACACTGAAGCTTTCTTT
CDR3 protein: CASSIFGWGDRANTEAFF

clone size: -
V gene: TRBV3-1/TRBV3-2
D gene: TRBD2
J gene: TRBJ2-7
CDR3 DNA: TGTGCCAGCAGCCAAGGTATAGAGCTAGCGGGGGCCGGGTTGCACTTC
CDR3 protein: CASSQGIELAGAGLHF

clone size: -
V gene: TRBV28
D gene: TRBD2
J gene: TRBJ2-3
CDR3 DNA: TGTGCCAGCAGTTTTGGCGGGAGGGGAGCAGATACGCAGTATTTT
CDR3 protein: CASSFGGRGADTQYF

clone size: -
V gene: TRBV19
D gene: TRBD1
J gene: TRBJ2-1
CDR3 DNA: TGTGCCAGTAGTAGATCGCTCCGGGACAGGGCCTACAATGAGCAGTTCTTC
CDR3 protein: CASSRSLRDRAYNEQFF

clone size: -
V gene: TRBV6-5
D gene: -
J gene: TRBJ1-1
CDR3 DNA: TGTGCCAGCAGCGACGTGTGGGGGGGGCCCGAGCCTTTCTTT
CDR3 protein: CASSDVWGGPEPFF

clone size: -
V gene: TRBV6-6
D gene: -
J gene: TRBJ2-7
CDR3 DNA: TGTGCCAGCAGTCACCCTCAGGGCGAGCAGTACTTC
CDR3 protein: CASSHPQGEQYF

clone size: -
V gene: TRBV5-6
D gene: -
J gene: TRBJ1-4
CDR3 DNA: TGTGCCAGCAGCTTGTCCGGCGGATATGAAAAACTGTTTTTT
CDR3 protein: CASSLSGGYEKLFF

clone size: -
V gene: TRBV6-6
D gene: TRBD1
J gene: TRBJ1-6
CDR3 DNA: TGTGCCAGCAGTCAGGACAGGGGCTATAATTCACCCCTCCACTTT
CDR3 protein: CASSQDRGYNSPLHF

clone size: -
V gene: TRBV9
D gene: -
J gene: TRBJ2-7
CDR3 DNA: TGTGCCAGCAGCGTAGCTCAGGGTTACGAGCAGTACTTC
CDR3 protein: CASSVAQGYEQYF

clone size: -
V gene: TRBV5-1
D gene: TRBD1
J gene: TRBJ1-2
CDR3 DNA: TGCGCCAGCAGCTTGAATCAGGGGGGCTATGGCTACACCTTC
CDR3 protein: CASSLNQGGYGYTF

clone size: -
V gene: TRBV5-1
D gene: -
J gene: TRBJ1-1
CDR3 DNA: TGCGCCAGCAGCTTGGGCGGGGGGAACACTGAAGCTTTCTTT
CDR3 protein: CASSLGGGNTEAFF

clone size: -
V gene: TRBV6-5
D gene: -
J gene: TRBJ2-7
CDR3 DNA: TGTGCCAGCAGAGGAGTGAGGACAGTCGACGAGCAGTACTTC
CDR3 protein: CASRGVRTVDEQYF

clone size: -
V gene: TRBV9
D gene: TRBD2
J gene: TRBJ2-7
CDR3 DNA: TGTGCCAGCAGCGTAGCGACTAGCGCCGCCTACGAGCAGTACTTC
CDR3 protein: CASSVATSAAYEQYF

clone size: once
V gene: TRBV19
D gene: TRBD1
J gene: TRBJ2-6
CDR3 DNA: TGTGCCAGTAGGGCAGGGGGCTTAGTCTCTGGGGCCAACGTCCTGACTTTC
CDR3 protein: CASRAGGLVSGANVLTF

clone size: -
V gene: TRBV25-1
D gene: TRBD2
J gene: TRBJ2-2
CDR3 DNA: TGTGCCAGCAGTGGGGGGACTAGCGGGCCCCTGAACACCGGGGAGCTGTTTTTT
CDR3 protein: CASSGGTSGPLNTGELFF

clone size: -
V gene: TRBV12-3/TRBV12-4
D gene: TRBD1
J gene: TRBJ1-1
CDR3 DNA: TGTGCCAGCAGTACGACAGGGGCAACTGAAGCTTTCTTT
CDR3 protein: CASSTTGATEAFF

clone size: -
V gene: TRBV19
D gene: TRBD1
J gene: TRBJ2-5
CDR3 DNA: TGTGCCGGATTCCGGGACAGGCAACGAGAGACCCAGTACTTC
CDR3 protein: CAGFRDRQRETQYF

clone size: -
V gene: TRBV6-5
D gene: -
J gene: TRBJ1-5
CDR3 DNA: TGTGCCAGCAGTCCCGGCGGGGATCAGCCCCAGCATTTT
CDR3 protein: CASSPGGDQPQHF

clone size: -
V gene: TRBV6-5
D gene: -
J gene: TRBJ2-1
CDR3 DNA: TGTGCCAGCAGCCCCACTGTAATGAACAATGAGCAGTTCTTC
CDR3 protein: CASSPTVMNNEQFF

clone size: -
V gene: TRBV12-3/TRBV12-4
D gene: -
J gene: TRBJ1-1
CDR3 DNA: TGTGCCAGCAGGTGGGGGCGGAACACTGAAGCTTTCTTT
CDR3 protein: CASRWGRNTEAFF

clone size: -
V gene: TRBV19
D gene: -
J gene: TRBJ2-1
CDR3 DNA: TGTGCCAGTAGTATCCTGGGGAGGAACAATGAGCAGTTCTTC
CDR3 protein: CASSILGRNNEQFF

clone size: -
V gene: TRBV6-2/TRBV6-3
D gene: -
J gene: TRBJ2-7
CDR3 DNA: TGTGCCAGCAGTTACTCGGGGAGGGCAGGGGACCTCTACGAGCAGTACTTC
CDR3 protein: CASSYSGRAGDLYEQYF

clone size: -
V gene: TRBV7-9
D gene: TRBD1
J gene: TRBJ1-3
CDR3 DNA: TGTGCCAGCATAACAGGGGCCTCTGGAAACACCATATATTTT
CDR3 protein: CASITGASGNTIYF

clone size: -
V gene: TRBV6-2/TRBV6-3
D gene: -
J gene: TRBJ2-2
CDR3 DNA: TGTGCCAGCAGTTCCCCTACCCACCAACTAGTGGGCACCGGGGAGCTGTTTTTT
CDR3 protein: CASSSPTHQLVGTGELFF

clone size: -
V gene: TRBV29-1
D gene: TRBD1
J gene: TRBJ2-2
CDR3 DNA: TGCAGCGTTCTTGGGGACAGGGGATATACCGGGGAGCTGTTTTTT
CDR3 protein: CSVLGDRGYTGELFF

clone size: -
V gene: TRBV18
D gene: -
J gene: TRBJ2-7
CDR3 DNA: TGTGCCAGCTCACGTGGCCCGCCGCCTGACTACGAGCAGTACTTC
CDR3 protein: CASSRGPPPDYEQYF

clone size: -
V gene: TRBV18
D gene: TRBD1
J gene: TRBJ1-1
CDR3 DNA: TGTGCCAGCTCTCAAACAGGGGGAGCTTTCTTT
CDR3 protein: CASSQTGGAFF

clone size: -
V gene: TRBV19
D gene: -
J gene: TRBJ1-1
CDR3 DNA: TGTGCCAGTAGTATGGTGGGCGACGGCACTGAAGCTTTCTTT
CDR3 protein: CASSMVGDGTEAFF

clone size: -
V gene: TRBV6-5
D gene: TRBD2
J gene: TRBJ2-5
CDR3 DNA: TGTGCCAGCAGCGACTCGCGCGGGGGAGAGACCCAGTACTTC
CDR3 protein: CASSDSRGGETQYF

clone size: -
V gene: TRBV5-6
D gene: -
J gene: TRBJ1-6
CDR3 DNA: TGTGCCAGCAGCCTACGCAACAGGGTCAATTCACCCCTCCACTTT
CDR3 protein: CASSLRNRVNSPLHF

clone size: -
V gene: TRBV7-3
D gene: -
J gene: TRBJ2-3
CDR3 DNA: TGTGCCAGCAGCTTAAGCGGGGGCGGATGGGCAGATACGCAGTATTTT
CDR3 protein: CASSLSGGGWADTQYF

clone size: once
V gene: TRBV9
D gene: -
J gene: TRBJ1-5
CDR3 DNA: TGTGCCAGCAGCGTAGGGCCAGGAGGGGATCAGCCCCAGCATTTT
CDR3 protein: CASSVGPGGDQPQHF

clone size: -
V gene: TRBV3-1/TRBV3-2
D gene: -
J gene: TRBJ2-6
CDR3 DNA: TGTGCCAGCAGCCAAGACTCCGGGGCCAACGTCCTGACTTTC
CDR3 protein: CASSQDSGANVLTF